The 3 T cell receptor beta chains given below trace back to one sample, sequenced in a study of OX40 agonist ivuxolimab in advanced cancers. Here immunoSEQ multiplex PCR was the method, and the copy in TCRdb shows in-frame clones only, minus some. The data hold fewer than 90,000 clones, with about 93% observed a single time. The material sequenced was CD4+ or CD8+ T cells sorted from blood, taken in a trial of the OX40 agonist ivuxolimab. Receptors originate from an adult with an advanced solid tumor such as melanoma, head and neck, liver or kidney cancer.

The chain has TRBV5-1 and TRBJ2-6; 10 bases align to TRBD1. Germline V CDR1 and CDR2: SGHRS, YFSETQ. Unmatched junction bases numbered 5, after V lost 4 bases and J lost 1 base. The CDR3 totals 17 residues. CDR3 DNA sequence: TGCGCCAGCAGCGGGACAGGGGCTACTTCTGGGGCCAACGTCCTGACTTTC. This gives the protein CASSGTGATSGANVLTF.

The chain joins TRBV6-1 to TRBJ1-5; D may be TRBD1 (6 bases). V was trimmed by 4 bases and J by 3 bases, leaving 13 bases between them. Germline V gives CDR1 MNHNS, CDR2 SASEGT. The CDR3 is made up of 15 amino acids. DNA of the CDR3: TGTGCCAGCAGTGCGACAGGATTCCCCAATCAGCCCCAGCATTTT. Its translation: CASSATGFPNQPQHF.

The chain links TRBV6-6 to TRBJ2-7; D gene ambiguous. The CDR3 contains 15 residues. Trimming took 0 bases from V and 0 from J, leaving 9 bases between them. Germline-derived CDR1 and CDR2 are MNHNY and SVGAGI (reference sequence). The CDR3 DNA is TGTGCCAGCAGTTACTCAACCAGGAGCTCCTACGAGCAGTACTTC. It encodes CASSYSTRSSYEQYF.